One and the same sample provided the 29 T cell receptor beta chains below, sequenced in a study of T cell responses to AZD1222 COVID-19 vaccine. Libraries were prepared by immunoSEQ multiplex PCR; TCRdb keeps only in-frame clonotypes and omits some of them. The sample lists 100,000 to 150,000 clones, roughly 88% occurring once. Sequencing used peripheral blood, obtained 28 days after the second AZD1222 dose. These receptors were taken from an adult who received the AZD1222 COVID-19 vaccine.

This CDR3 is CASSVAGAGTDTQYF. The CDR3 DNA reads TGTGCCAGCAGCGTAGCAGGGGCCGGCACAGATACGCAGTATTTT. The chain joins TRBV9 to TRBJ2-3; perhaps TRBD1 as D (6 bases). Germline V lookup: CDR1 SGDLS, CDR2 YYNGEE. The length of the CDR3 is 15 residues. V lost 0 bases and J lost 1, with 9 bases in between.

The chain recombines TRBV29-1 with TRBJ2-1, with D tentatively TRBD2 (6 bases). The length of the CDR3 is 13 residues. The V end lost 6 bases, the J end lost 4 bases, and 13 bases lay between the germline ends. Germline CDR1 SQVTM, CDR2 ANQGSEA. Written as DNA, the CDR3 is TGCAGCGTCCGACTAGTTGGTTACAATGAGCAGTTCTTC. It is translated as CSVRLVGYNEQFF.

The rearrangement joins TRBV7-3 to TRBJ2-2, with a weak D call TRBD2 (5 bases). V was clipped by 4 bases and J by 6 bases, with 12 bases between them. The length of the CDR3 is 14 residues. Germline V lookup: CDR1 SGHTA, CDR2 FQGTGA. The CDR3 spells CASSSGRVAGELFF. The DNA for the CDR3 is TGTGCCAGCAGCTCGGGAAGGGTAGCCGGGGAGCTGTTTTTT.

A few counts support this clone. The V call is TRBV4-2, the J call TRBJ1-4, with no clear D. The germline V gene encodes CDR1 LGHNA and CDR2 YNFKEQ. The V end lost 1 base, the J end lost 7 bases, and 10 bases lay between the germline ends. The CDR3 sequence is 14 residues long. DNA for the CDR3: TGTGCCAGCAGCCAAGGACGGCTTAGTGAAAAACTGTTTTTT. It specifies CASSQGRLSEKLFF.

The V call is TRBV18, the J call TRBJ2-7; 7 bases match TRBD1. The length of the CDR3 is 15 residues. In germline, CDR1 is KGHSH, CDR2 LQKENI. With 4 bases clipped from V and 0 bases from J, the junction kept 6 bases outside the gene matches. The DNA for the CDR3 is TGTGCCAGCTCACTAGAGGGGGCTATCTCCTACGAGCAGTACTTC. Protein product: CASSLEGAISYEQYF.

J is TRBJ2-7 and V is TRBV4-2; weak D call: TRBD2 (5 bases). CDR3 size: 16 residues. With 4 bases removed from V and 1 base from J, the gap between germline ends came to 17 bases. Per germline, CDR1 LGHNA and CDR2 YNFKEQ. The CDR3 loop is CASSPTYAGPSYEQYF. The CDR3 nucleotides are TGTGCCAGCAGCCCCACTTATGCGGGCCCGTCCTACGAGCAGTACTTC.

The chain links TRBV6-4 to TRBJ1-2; 9 bases align to TRBD1. This CDR3 has 13 residues. CDR1 and CDR2 (germline): MRHNA, SNTAGT. V lost 6 bases and J lost 7; bases outside the gene matches: 6. The CDR3 nucleotides read TGTGCCAGCAGCCCGGACAGGGGAAGTGGCTACACCTTC. Encoded protein: CASSPDRGSGYTF.

V usage is TRBV18 and J usage is TRBJ1-1; 9 bases agree with TRBD1. CDR1 and CDR2 from the germline V gene are KGHSH and LQKENI. This CDR3 region has 15 residues. V lost 2 bases to trimming and J lost 2 bases; unmatched junction nucleotides: 3. Written as DNA, the CDR3 is TGTGCCAGCTCACCAACGGGACAGGGCAACACTGAAGCTTTCTTT. Translating it yields CASSPTGQGNTEAFF.

J is TRBJ1-1 and V is TRBV28, with D unresolved. Germline CDR1 and CDR2: MDHEN and SYDVKM. The CDR3 length is 14 residues. Trimming pared 6 bases from V and 0 bases from J, leaving 11 bases between. CDR3: CASRSVLMNTEAFF. In DNA, the CDR3 is TGTGCCAGCAGGTCGGTACTAATGAACACTGAAGCTTTCTTT.

This chain uses TRBV2 with TRBJ2-1, with 7 nucleotides matching TRBD2. Germline CDR1 reads SNHLY; CDR2 reads FYNNEI. The V segment lost 5 bases and the J segment 0 bases; nucleotides outside the gene matches: 7. The CDR3 contains 16 residues. This CDR3 is CASSTTSSSSYNEQFF. The DNA for the CDR3 is TGTGCCAGCAGTACGACTAGCAGTAGCTCCTACAATGAGCAGTTCTTC.

This rearrangement joins TRBV5-6 to TRBJ1-5; D unresolved. The CDR3 consists of 17 residues. The V gene's germline CDR1 is SGHDT and CDR2 YYEEEE. V shed 2 bases and J shed 4 bases, with 19 bases lying between them. The CDR3 spells CASSLFSRSRYNQPQHF. DNA of the CDR3: TGTGCCAGCAGCTTATTCAGTAGGAGTAGATATAATCAGCCCCAGCATTTT.

The CDR3 coding sequence is TGCGCCAGCAGCTTGCTGCCAGGGACAGGGGGGTCCTACGAGCAGTACTTC. It yields the protein CASSLLPGTGGSYEQYF. J is TRBJ2-7 and V is TRBV5-1; 11 bases are a match to TRBD1. The V gene end was trimmed by 1 base and the J gene end by 1 base; junction bases not matched to a gene: 7. Germline CDR1 is SGHRS and CDR2 is YFSETQ. The CDR3 has 17 amino acids. The entire variable domain, with the rest obtained from reference TRBV5-1 and TRBJ2-7, is as follows: KAGVTQTPRYLIKTRGQQVTLSCSPISGHRSVSWYQQTPGQGLQFLFEYFSETQRNKGNFPGRFSGRQFSNSRSEMNVSTLELGDSALYLCASSLLPGTGGSYEQYFGPGTRLTVT.

The rearrangement uses TRBV7-9 and TRBJ2-1, with 8 bases lining up with TRBD2. Trimming removed 5 bases from V and 4 bases from J; junction bases left unmatched: 4. Germline-derived CDR1 and CDR2 are SEHNR and FQNEAQ (reference sequence). The CDR3 consists of 14 residues. The CDR3 reads CASSASGSYNEQFF. CDR3 DNA: TGTGCCAGCAGCGCTAGCGGGTCTTACAATGAGCAGTTCTTC.

Here the CDR3 DNA reads TGTGCCAGCAGCGCCCTGGTCCTATACGAGCAGTACTTC. Protein product: CASSALVLYEQYF. This chain connects TRBV11-1 to TRBJ2-7, with D hard to call. CDR1 and CDR2 from the germline V gene are SGHAT and FQDESV (reference sequence). The CDR3 has 13 amino acids. V was clipped by 5 bases and J by 4 bases, with 12 bases between them.

The V gene is TRBV27, the J gene TRBJ1-2, with unresolved D. Trimming took off 0 bases at V and 5 bases at J, with 19 bases between the two ends. The CDR3 contains 17 residues. CDR1 and CDR2 (germline): MNHEY, SMNVEV (reference sequence). The CDR3 spells CASSLSRGPSLLYGYTF. CDR3 nucleotides: TGTGCCAGCAGTTTATCGAGAGGGCCTTCACTCCTATATGGCTACACCTTC.

This chain uses TRBV7-9 with TRBJ1-5; possible D gene TRBD1, 6 bases. V was shortened by 1 base and J by 5 bases, with 9 bases between the two germline ends. Germline V gene sequence: CDR1 SEHNR, CDR2 FQNEAQ (reference sequence). This CDR3 is built from 14 residues. The CDR3 protein is CASSLVGGHQPQHF. Written as DNA, the CDR3 is TGTGCCAGCAGCTTAGTGGGGGGGCATCAGCCCCAGCATTTT.

The chain links TRBV10-3 to TRBJ1-2; no clear D gene. Trimming stripped 8 bases from V and 7 bases from J, with 14 bases between. This CDR3 comprises 12 residues. Germline CDR1 is ENHRY and CDR2 is SYGVKD. The CDR3 spells CAISNPRGGYTF. In DNA, the CDR3 is TGTGCCATCTCAAATCCCCGTGGTGGCTACACCTTC.

The chain links TRBV15 to TRBJ2-1; D uncertain. V was clipped by 5 bases and J by 7 bases, with 24 bases between them. The CDR3 has 17 amino acids. Germline V CDR1 and CDR2: LNHNV, YYDKDF (reference sequence). CDR3 region: CATSFNSYDRLLNEQFF. CDR3 sequence (DNA): TGTGCCACCAGCTTCAACAGCTATGACCGCCTTTTGAATGAGCAGTTCTTC. The entire variable domain, with the rest obtained from reference TRBV15 and TRBJ2-1, is as follows: DAMVIQNPRYQVTQFGKPVTLSCSQTLNHNVMYWYQQKSSQAPKLLFHYYDKDFNNEADTPDNFQSRRPNTSFCFLDIRSPGLGDTAMYLCATSFNSYDRLLNEQFFGPGTRLTVL.

V usage is TRBV6-5 and J usage is TRBJ2-4; possible D gene TRBD1, 5 bases. CDR3 length: 15 amino acids. Germline CDR1 MNHEY, CDR2 SVGAGI. Trimming cost V 6 bases and J 0 bases, with 12 bases left between them. The CDR3 coding sequence is TGTGCCAGCAGGACGACAGTGCTAGCCAAAAACATTCAGTACTTC. It specifies CASRTTVLAKNIQYF.

In DNA form, the CDR3 reads TGTGCCACCAGTGATTCGTCGGGAATTTGGACCGGGGAGCTGTTTTTT. Residues: CATSDSSGIWTGELFF. This chain links TRBV24-1 with TRBJ2-2; D is possibly TRBD2 (5 bases). V lost 2 bases and J lost 5, with 14 bases in between. This CDR3 is 16 amino acids long. Germline V gene sequence: CDR1 KGHDR, CDR2 SFDVKD.

The rearrangement joins TRBV28 to TRBJ2-7, with 9 bases fitting TRBD1. The CDR3 runs to 13 residues. The V gene end was trimmed by 9 bases and the J gene end by 2 bases; junction bases not matched to a gene: 5. The germline V gene encodes CDR1 MDHEN and CDR2 SYDVKM. The DNA of the CDR3 is TGTGCCAGTTACAGGGGGCGCCCCTACGAGCAGTACTTC. Residues: CASYRGRPYEQYF.

This chain links TRBV9 with TRBJ1-4; weak D call: TRBD1 (5 bases). V was trimmed by 4 bases and J by 0 bases, leaving 10 bases between them. From germline, CDR1 is SGDLS and CDR2 YYNGEE. The CDR3 covers 15 residues. CDR3 protein: CASSPDSTTNEKLFF. CDR3 bases: TGTGCCAGCAGCCCCGACAGCACAACTAATGAAAAACTGTTTTTT.

This chain uses TRBV4-2 with TRBJ2-1, with 7 bases lining up with TRBD1. The CDR3 extends over 14 amino acids. Germline loops: CDR1 LGHNA, CDR2 YNFKEQ. V shed 4 bases, J shed 8 bases, and the junction held 8 bases outside the gene matches. CDR3: CASSREGQSDEQFF. For the CDR3, the DNA is TGTGCCAGCAGCCGCGAGGGACAGTCTGATGAGCAGTTCTTC.

This rearrangement joins TRBV28 to TRBJ1-5, with D hard to call. This CDR3 has 14 residues. V lost 4 bases, J lost 7 bases, and 14 bases lay in between. Germline values: CDR1 MDHEN, CDR2 SYDVKM. The CDR3 sequence: CASSSWTGGQPQHF. CDR3 bases: TGTGCCAGCAGTTCGTGGACGGGAGGACAGCCCCAGCATTTT.

V usage is TRBV6-1 and J usage is TRBJ2-2; D ambiguous. The CDR3 totals 14 residues. CDR1 is MNHNS, CDR2 SASEGT, per germline. Trimming removed 1 base at V and 6 bases at J, with 9 bases between. CDR3 nucleotides: TGTGCCAGCAGTGAAGGGACCAGCGCCGGGGAGCTGTTTTTT. Translating it yields CASSEGTSAGELFF.

The CDR3 DNA is TGCGCCAGCAGCCTGGAAGAAAATACGCAGTATTTT. It encodes CASSLEENTQYF. The genes are TRBV5-1 and TRBJ2-3; D unclear. The V end was cut by 4 bases, the J end by 7 bases, with 10 bases between. There are 12 residues in the CDR3. Germline CDR1 and CDR2: SGHRS and YFSETQ.

The chain is built from TRBV9 and TRBJ1-6; D call uncertain. The CDR3 totals 16 residues. Germline CDR1 is SGDLS and CDR2 is YYNGEE. V shed 4 bases and J shed 6 bases, with 17 bases lying between them. The CDR3 sequence is CASSPAAGEFNSPLHF. CDR3 sequence (DNA): TGTGCCAGCAGCCCAGCGGCCGGGGAGTTTAATTCACCCCTCCACTTT.

The gene calls are TRBV9 and TRBJ1-1; TRBD1 aligns across 10 bases. The CDR3 loop spans 13 amino acids. Germline-derived CDR1 and CDR2 are SGDLS and YYNGEE. Germline trimming cut 0 bases from V and 10 bases from J; bases unmatched to any gene: 3. CDR3 residues: CASSVGQGAAAFF. The CDR3, as DNA: TGTGCCAGCAGCGTAGGACAGGGGGCGGCAGCTTTCTTT. Drawing the rest from reference TRBV9 and TRBJ1-1, the complete variable domain is DSGVTQTPKHLITATGQRVTLRCSPRSGDLSVYWYQQSLDQGLQFLIQYYNGEERAKGNILERFSAQQFPDLHSELNLSSLELGDSALYFCASSVGQGAAAFFGQGTRLTVV.

The chain's CDR3 is CASSLDGNYGYTF. DNA for the CDR3: TGTGCCAGCAGCCTAGACGGTAACTATGGCTACACCTTC. The chain is built from TRBV6-2 or TRBV6-3 and TRBJ1-2; unclear D gene. This CDR3 comprises 13 residues. V lost 6 bases, J lost 1 base, and 9 bases lay in between. CDR1 is MNHEY, CDR2 SVGEGT, per germline.